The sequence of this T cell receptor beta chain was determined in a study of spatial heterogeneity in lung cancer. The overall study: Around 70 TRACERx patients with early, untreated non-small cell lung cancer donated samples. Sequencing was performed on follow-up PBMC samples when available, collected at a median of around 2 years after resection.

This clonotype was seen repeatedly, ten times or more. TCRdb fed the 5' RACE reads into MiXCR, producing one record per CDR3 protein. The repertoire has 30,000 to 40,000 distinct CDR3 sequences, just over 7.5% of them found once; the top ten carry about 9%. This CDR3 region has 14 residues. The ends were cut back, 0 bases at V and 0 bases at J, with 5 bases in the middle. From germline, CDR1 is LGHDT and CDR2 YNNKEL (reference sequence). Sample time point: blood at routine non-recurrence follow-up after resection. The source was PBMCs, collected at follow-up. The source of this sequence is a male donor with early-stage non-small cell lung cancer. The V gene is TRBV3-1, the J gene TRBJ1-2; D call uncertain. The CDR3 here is CASSQDLANYGYTF. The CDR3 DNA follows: TGTGCCAGCAGCCAAGATCTCGCTAACTATGGCTACACCTTC.